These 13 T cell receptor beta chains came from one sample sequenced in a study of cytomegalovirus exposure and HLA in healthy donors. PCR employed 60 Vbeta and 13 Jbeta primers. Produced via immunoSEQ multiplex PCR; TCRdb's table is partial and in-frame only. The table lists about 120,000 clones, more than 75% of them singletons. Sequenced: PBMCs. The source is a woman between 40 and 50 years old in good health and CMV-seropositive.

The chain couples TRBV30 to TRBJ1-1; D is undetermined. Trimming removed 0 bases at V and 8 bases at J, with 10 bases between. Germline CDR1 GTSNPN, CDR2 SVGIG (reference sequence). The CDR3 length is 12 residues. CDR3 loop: CAWSVLRREAFF. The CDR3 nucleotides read TGTGCCTGGAGTGTACTTCGGCGGGAAGCTTTCTTT.

CDR3 nucleotides: TGTGCCAGCAGTTTATACGGAGATACGGGTTACGAGCAGTACTTC. It codes for CASSLYGDTGYEQYF. The rearrangement uses TRBV27 and TRBJ2-7, with unresolved D. The CDR3 is 15 residues long. The germline V and J ends were trimmed by 1 base and 4 bases, with 14 bases remaining between them. The V gene's germline CDR1 is MNHEY and CDR2 SMNVEV (reference sequence).

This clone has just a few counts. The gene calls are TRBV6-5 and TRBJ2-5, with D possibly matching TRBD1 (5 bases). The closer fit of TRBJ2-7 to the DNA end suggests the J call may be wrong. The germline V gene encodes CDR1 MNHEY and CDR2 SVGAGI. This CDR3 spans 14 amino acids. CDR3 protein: CASRPPGSVYEQYF. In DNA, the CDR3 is TGTGCCAGCAGACCACCAGGGTCAGTCTACGAGCAGTACTTC.

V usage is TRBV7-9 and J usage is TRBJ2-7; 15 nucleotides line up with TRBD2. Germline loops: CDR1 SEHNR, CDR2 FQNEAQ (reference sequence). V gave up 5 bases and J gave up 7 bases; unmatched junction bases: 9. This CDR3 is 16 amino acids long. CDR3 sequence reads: CASSPGLAGGTWEQYF. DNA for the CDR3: TGTGCCAGCAGCCCCGGACTAGCGGGGGGGACCTGGGAGCAGTACTTC.

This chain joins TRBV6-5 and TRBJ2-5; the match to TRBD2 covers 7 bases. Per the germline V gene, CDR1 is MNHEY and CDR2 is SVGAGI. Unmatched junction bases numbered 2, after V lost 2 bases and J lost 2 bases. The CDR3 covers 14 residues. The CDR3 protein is CASSYGTTQETQYF. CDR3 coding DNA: TGTGCCAGCAGTTACGGGACTACACAAGAGACCCAGTACTTC.

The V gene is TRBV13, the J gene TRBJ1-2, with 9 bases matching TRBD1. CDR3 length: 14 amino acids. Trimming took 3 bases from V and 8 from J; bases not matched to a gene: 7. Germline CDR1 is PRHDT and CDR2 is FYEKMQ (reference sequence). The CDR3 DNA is TGTGCCAGCAGCTTTGGGGACAGGGTCCAGGGCTACACCTTC. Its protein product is CASSFGDRVQGYTF.

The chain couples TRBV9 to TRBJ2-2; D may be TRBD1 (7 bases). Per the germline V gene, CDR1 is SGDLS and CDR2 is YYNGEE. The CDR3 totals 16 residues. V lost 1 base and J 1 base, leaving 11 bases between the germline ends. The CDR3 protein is CASSVQGGRNTGELFF. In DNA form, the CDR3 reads TGTGCCAGCAGCGTACAGGGGGGAAGGAACACCGGGGAGCTGTTTTTT.

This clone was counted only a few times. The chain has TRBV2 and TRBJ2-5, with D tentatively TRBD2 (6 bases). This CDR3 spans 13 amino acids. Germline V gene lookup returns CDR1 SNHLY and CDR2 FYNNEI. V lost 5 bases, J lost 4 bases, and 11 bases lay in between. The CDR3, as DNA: TGTGCCAGCAGTTCTGGGGGAGGAGAGACCCAGTACTTC. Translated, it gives CASSSGGGETQYF.

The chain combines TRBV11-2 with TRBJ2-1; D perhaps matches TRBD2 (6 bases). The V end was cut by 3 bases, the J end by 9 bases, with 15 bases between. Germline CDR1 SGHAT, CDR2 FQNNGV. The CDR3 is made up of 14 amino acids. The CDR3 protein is CASSLAQLAPEQFF. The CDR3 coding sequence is TGTGCCAGCAGCTTGGCACAACTAGCTCCTGAGCAGTTCTTC.

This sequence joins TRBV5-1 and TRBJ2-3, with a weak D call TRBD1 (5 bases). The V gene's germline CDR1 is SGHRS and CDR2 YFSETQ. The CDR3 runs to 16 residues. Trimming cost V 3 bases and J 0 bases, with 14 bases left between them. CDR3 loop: CASSSPSDSSTDTQYF. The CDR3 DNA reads TGCGCCAGCAGCTCTCCTTCCGACAGTAGCACAGATACGCAGTATTTT.

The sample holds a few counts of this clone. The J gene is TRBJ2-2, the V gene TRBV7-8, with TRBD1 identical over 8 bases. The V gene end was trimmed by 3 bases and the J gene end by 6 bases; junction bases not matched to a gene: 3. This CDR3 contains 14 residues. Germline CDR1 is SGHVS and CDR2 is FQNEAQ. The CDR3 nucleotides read TGTGCCAGCAGCTTGGACAGGGTGTCCGGGGAGCTGTTTTTT. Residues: CASSLDRVSGELFF.

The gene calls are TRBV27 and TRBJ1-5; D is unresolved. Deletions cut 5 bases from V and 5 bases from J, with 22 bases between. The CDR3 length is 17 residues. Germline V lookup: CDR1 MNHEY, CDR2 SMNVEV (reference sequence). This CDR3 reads CASSTPGLLSEDQPQHF. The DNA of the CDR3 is TGTGCCAGCAGTACACCGGGTCTTCTCTCCGAGGATCAGCCCCAGCATTTT.

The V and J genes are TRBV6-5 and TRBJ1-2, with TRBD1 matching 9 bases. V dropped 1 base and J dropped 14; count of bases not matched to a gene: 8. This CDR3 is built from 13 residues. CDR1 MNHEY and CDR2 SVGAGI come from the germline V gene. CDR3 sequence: CASSYYPDRGLTF. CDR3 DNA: TGTGCCAGCAGTTACTATCCGGACAGGGGCTTAACCTTC.